This T cell receptor beta chain was profiled in a study of cytomegalovirus exposure and HLA in healthy donors. The V end lost 6 bases, the J end lost 1 base, and 10 bases lay between the germline ends. This CDR3 spans 15 amino acids. From germline, CDR1 is SEHNR and CDR2 FQNEAQ (reference sequence). This clone was recorded only once. Its antigen is unidentified. The PCR was carried out with 60 Vbeta primers and 13 Jbeta primers. Assay used: immunoSEQ multiplex PCR; TCRdb lists only in-frame clones, some missing. The sample lists 110,000 to 150,000 clones; around 80% were seen once. Study outcomes and limitations: In a later analysis, TCR beta V- and J-gene trimming was associated with a missense DCLRE1C variant.

This chain uses TRBV7-9 with TRBJ2-6; D perhaps matches TRBD1 (6 bases). The sequenced sample was PBMCs. The clonotype comes from a woman aged 45-59 years in good health and CMV-seropositive. The CDR3, as DNA: TGTGCCAGCAGTTACAGGGCGTCTGGGGCCAACGTCCTGACTTTC. Amino acids: CASSYRASGANVLTF.